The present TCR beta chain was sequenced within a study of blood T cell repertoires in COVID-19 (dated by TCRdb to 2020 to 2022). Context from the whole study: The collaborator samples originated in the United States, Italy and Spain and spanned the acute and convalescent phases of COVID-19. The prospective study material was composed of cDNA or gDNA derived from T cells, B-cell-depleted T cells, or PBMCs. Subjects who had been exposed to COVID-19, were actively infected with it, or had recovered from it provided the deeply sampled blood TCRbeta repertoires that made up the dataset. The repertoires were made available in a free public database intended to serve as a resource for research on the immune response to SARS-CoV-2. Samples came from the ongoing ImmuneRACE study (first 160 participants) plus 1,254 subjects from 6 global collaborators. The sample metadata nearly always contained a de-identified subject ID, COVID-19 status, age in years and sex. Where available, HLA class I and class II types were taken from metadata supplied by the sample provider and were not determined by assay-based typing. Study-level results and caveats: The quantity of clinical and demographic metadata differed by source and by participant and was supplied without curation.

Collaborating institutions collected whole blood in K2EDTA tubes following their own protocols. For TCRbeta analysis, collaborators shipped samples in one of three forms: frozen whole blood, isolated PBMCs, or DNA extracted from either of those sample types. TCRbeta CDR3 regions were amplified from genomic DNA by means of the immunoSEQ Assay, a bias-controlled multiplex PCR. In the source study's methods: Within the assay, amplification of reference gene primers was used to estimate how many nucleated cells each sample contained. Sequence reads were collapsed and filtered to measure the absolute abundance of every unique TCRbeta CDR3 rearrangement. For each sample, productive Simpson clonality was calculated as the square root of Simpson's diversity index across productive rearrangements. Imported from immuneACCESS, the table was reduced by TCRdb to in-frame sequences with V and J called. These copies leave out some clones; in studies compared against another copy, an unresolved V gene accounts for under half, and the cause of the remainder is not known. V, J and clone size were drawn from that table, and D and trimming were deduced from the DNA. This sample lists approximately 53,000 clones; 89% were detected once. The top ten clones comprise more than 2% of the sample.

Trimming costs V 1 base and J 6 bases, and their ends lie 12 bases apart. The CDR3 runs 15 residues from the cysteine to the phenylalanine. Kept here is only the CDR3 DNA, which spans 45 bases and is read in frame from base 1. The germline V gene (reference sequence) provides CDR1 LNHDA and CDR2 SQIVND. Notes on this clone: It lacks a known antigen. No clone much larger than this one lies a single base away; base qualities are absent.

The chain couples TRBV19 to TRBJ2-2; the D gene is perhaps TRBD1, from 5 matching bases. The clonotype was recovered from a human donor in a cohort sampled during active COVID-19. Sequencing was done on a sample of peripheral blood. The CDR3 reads CASSIGQPRAGELFF. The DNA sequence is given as TGTGCCAGTAGTATAGGGCAGCCCAGGGCCGGGGAGCTGTTTTTT. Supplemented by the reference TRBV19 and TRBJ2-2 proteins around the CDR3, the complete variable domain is DGGITQSPKYLFRKEGQNVTLSCEQNLNHDAMYWYRQDPGQGLRLIYYSQIVNDFQKGDIAEGYSVSREKKESFPLTVTSAQKNPTAFYLCASSIGQPRAGELFFGEGSRLTVL.